A single sample gave rise to the 31 T cell receptor beta chains below, sequenced in a study of T cell responses to AZD1222 COVID-19 vaccine. Repertoires were generated with immunoSEQ multiplex PCR, while TCRdb's copy carries only in-frame clones and drops some. The sample includes roughly 120,000 clones, 87% of them seen just once. Here the sequenced sample was peripheral blood, taken on day 0 of AZD1222 vaccination. These receptors were collected from an adult in good health.

V and J are TRBV27 and TRBJ1-5; D possibly corresponds to TRBD1 (5 bases). CDR3 length: 15 amino acids. Trimming cost V 3 bases and J 5 bases, with 14 bases left between them. In germline, CDR1 is MNHEY, CDR2 SMNVEV (reference sequence). CDR3 sequence reads: CASSLLPRADQPQHF. For the CDR3, the DNA is TGTGCCAGCAGTTTGCTTCCCAGGGCTGATCAGCCCCAGCATTTT.

V gene TRBV7-2 combines with J gene TRBJ2-2, with D maybe TRBD2 (6 bases). The V end lost 2 bases, the J end lost 1 base, and 11 bases lay between the germline ends. The germline V gene encodes CDR1 SGHTA and CDR2 FQGNSA. There are 16 residues in the CDR3. CDR3 DNA sequence: TGTGCCAGCAGCTTATATGGGGGAGGGAACACCGGGGAGCTGTTTTTT. Its protein product is CASSLYGGGNTGELFF.

In its sample, this clone was seen a few times. The chain combines TRBV6-5 with TRBJ2-2, with D uncertain. Germline CDR1 reads MNHEY; CDR2 reads SVGAGI. Trimming took 6 bases from V and 2 from J, leaving 13 bases between them. This CDR3 region has 15 residues. The CDR3 nucleotides read TGTGCCAGCAGCAAGTGGACGGATAACACCGGGGAGCTGTTTTTT. This codes for CASSKWTDNTGELFF.

About this clone: Sequence at one end of the junction differs from germline and may be a read error. The chain recombines TRBV7-7 with TRBJ2-2; D is uncertain. The CDR3 loop spans 14 amino acids. The V gene's germline CDR1 is SSHAT and CDR2 FNYEAQ (reference sequence). CDR3: CASSLDGNTGELFF. The CDR3 DNA reads as TGTGCTAGCAGCTTAGACGGGAACACCGGGGAGCTGTTTTTT.

This clone has just one count. This chain connects TRBV19 to TRBJ2-7; 7 bases are shared with TRBD1. V was pared by 5 bases and J by 3 bases, with 4 bases of the junction left unmatched. This CDR3 contains 13 residues. Germline V gene data show CDR1 as LNHDA and CDR2 as SQIVND (reference sequence). DNA of the CDR3: TGTGCCAGTAGTCCCCAGGGGGACTACGAGCAGTACTTC. This encodes CASSPQGDYEQYF.

V gene TRBV29-1 combines with J gene TRBJ1-2; tentative D call: TRBD1 (6 bases). This CDR3 is built from 12 residues. Germline V gene data show CDR1 as SQVTM and CDR2 as ANQGSEA. The V gene lost 7 bases and the J gene lost 2 bases, with 11 bases spanning the gap. CDR3 DNA sequence: TGCAGCGGCATACAGGGAAACTATGGCTACACCTTC. It translates to CSGIQGNYGYTF.

V and J are TRBV7-2 and TRBJ1-4, with a possible D match to TRBD1 (5 bases). The germline V gene encodes CDR1 SGHTA and CDR2 FQGNSA. V lost 3 bases and J 4 bases, leaving 6 bases between the germline ends. This CDR3 contains 13 residues. The chain's CDR3 is CASSFGGNEKLFF. The CDR3 DNA follows: TGTGCCAGCAGCTTCGGGGGTAATGAAAAACTGTTTTTT.

The CDR3 protein is CASSKTGWMNTEAFF. The CDR3 nucleotides read TGCGCCAGCAGTAAAACAGGGTGGATGAACACTGAAGCTTTCTTT. The rearrangement uses TRBV5-1 and TRBJ1-1; possible D gene TRBD1, 6 bases. V was shortened by 5 bases and J by 0 bases, with 14 bases between the two germline ends. Looked up from germline, CDR1 is SGHRS and CDR2 is YFSETQ. This CDR3 region has 15 residues.

The rearrangement links TRBV24-1 to TRBJ2-7, with D tentatively TRBD2 (6 bases). There are 13 residues in the CDR3. Trimming left V 4 bases short and J 6 bases short, with 12 bases between. Germline values: CDR1 KGHDR, CDR2 SFDVKD. CDR3 DNA: TGTGCCACCAGTGACCCCCGGGACTCCGAGCAGTACTTC. It encodes CATSDPRDSEQYF.

The chain links TRBV6-1 to TRBJ1-2, with D hard to call. The V gene lost 3 bases and the J gene lost 4 bases, with 12 bases spanning the gap. The germline gives CDR1 MNHNS, CDR2 SASEGT. The CDR3 is 14 residues long. The CDR3 region has the DNA TGTGCCAGCAGTGACCTCGGGGTAGGCTATGGCTACACCTTC. The encoded protein is CASSDLGVGYGYTF.

The CDR3 loop is CASSQFAGMGTDTQYF. In DNA, the CDR3 is TGTGCCAGCAGCCAATTTGCAGGGATGGGCACAGATACGCAGTATTTT. This chain uses TRBV16 with TRBJ2-3; TRBD1 might be the D (5 bases). Germline V CDR1 and CDR2: KGHSY, FQNENV. Trimming removed 1 base from V and 1 base from J, with 12 bases in between. There are 16 residues in the CDR3.

This clone was detected only once. The chain joins TRBV18 to TRBJ2-4, with 7 positions matching TRBD1. From germline, CDR1 is KGHSH and CDR2 LQKENI. This CDR3 is 14 amino acids long. Trimming at V came to 4 bases and at J to 1 base, leaving 1 base not matched to a gene. In DNA form, the CDR3 reads TGTGCCAGCTCACGACAGGGTGCCAAAAACATTCAGTACTTC. This codes for CASSRQGAKNIQYF.

The chain links TRBV5-4 to TRBJ1-6, with D possibly being TRBD1 (5 bases). Germline V lookup: CDR1 SGHNT, CDR2 YYREEE (reference sequence). The V end was cut by 3 bases, the J end by 8 bases, with 18 bases between. The CDR3 runs to 16 residues. CDR3 coding DNA: TGTGCCAGCAGCTCGAGGGACGGAGGTTCACATTCACCCCTCCACTTT. The encoded protein is CASSSRDGGSHSPLHF.

J is TRBJ1-5 and V is TRBV4-1; maybe TRBD1 (6 bases). The CDR3 runs to 15 residues. Trimming removed 4 bases from V and 0 bases from J, with 10 bases in between. Germline CDR1 reads MGHRA; CDR2 reads YSYEKL. The CDR3 DNA reads as TGCGCCAGCAGCCGCATCAGGGGTAGCAATCAGCCCCAGCATTTT. Translated: CASSRIRGSNQPQHF.

V is TRBV10-3 and J is TRBJ1-3; 8 bases line up with TRBD1. This CDR3 is 15 amino acids long. V shed 4 bases and J 0 bases; nucleotides not matched to a gene: 2. Germline V CDR1 and CDR2: ENHRY, SYGVKD. The CDR3, as DNA: TGTGCCATCAGTGCCCAGGGGGCCTCTGGAAACACCATATATTTT. The encoded protein is CAISAQGASGNTIYF.

This clone was observed once. CDR3 coding DNA: TGTGCCAGCGGCAGACTAGCGGGGGGCACAGATACGCAGTATTTT. Translating gives CASGRLAGGTDTQYF. V and J are TRBV7-3 and TRBJ2-3; TRBD2 agrees at 12 bases. With 8 bases clipped from V and 1 base from J, the junction kept 4 bases outside the gene matches. The CDR3 extends over 15 amino acids. Per germline, CDR1 SGHTA and CDR2 FQGTGA.

The CDR3 DNA follows: TGTGCCACCCGGGACGTAGCGAATTCACCCCTCCACTTT. This codes for CATRDVANSPLHF. The chain employs TRBV10-3 and TRBJ1-6, with D perhaps matching TRBD1 (5 bases). Trimming took 10 bases from V and 7 from J, leaving 14 bases between them. Germline values: CDR1 ENHRY, CDR2 SYGVKD. The CDR3 has 13 residues.

The V call is TRBV27, the J call TRBJ1-3, with a tentative D call TRBD1 (5 bases). Germline V CDR1 and CDR2: MNHEY, SMNVEV (reference sequence). The CDR3 runs 14 residues. V lost 1 base and J lost 4, with 8 bases in between. CDR3 nucleotide sequence: TGTGCCAGCAGTTTATACCAGGGAGGAAACACCATATATTTT. Amino acid sequence: CASSLYQGGNTIYF.

The chain joins TRBV6-2 or TRBV6-3 to TRBJ1-5; D unresolved. This CDR3 is built from 17 residues. Germline CDR1 MNHEY, CDR2 SVGEGT. V gave up 6 bases and J gave up 0 bases, with 18 bases separating them. The CDR3 loop reads CASSSLPGPYSNQPQHF. CDR3 nucleotides: TGTGCCAGCAGCTCCCTCCCAGGCCCTTATAGCAATCAGCCCCAGCATTTT.

The V and J genes are TRBV28 and TRBJ1-5, with D possibly matching TRBD1 (5 bases). The germline V and J ends were trimmed by 2 bases and 7 bases, with 15 bases remaining between them. CDR1 and CDR2 from the germline V gene are MDHEN and SYDVKM. The CDR3 length is 15 residues. Written as DNA, the CDR3 is TGTGCCAGCAGTTTAGCGATGACCCCAGGGCAGCCCCAGCATTTT. Translation: CASSLAMTPGQPQHF.

CDR3 bases: TGCGCCAGCAGCTTGGCAGCAGGTGTGGACGAAAAACTGTTTTTT. This translates into CASSLAAGVDEKLFF. This chain connects TRBV5-1 to TRBJ1-4; D is uncertain. V dropped 0 bases and J dropped 8 bases, with 14 bases sitting between them. This CDR3 has 15 residues. The germline V gene has CDR1 SGHRS and CDR2 YFSETQ.

This chain joins TRBV19 and TRBJ1-6; possible D gene TRBD1, 6 bases. V was clipped by 7 bases and J by 4 bases, with 14 bases between them. The CDR3 runs 15 residues. Germline CDR1 reads LNHDA; CDR2 reads SQIVND (reference sequence). CDR3 sequence reads: CASTLGQPYNSPLHF. The CDR3 DNA follows: TGTGCCAGTACTCTTGGACAGCCGTATAATTCACCCCTCCACTTT.

The rearrangement uses TRBV7-9 and TRBJ1-3; D is undetermined. The germline V and J ends were trimmed by 1 base and 0 bases, with 4 bases remaining between them. Per germline, CDR1 SEHNR and CDR2 FQNEAQ (reference sequence). The CDR3 consists of 14 residues. CDR3: CASSLEVSGNTIYF. The CDR3 coding sequence is TGTGCCAGCAGCTTAGAAGTCTCTGGAAACACCATATATTTT.

The V gene is TRBV2, the J gene TRBJ1-4, with D possibly TRBD1 on 5 matching bases. CDR3 length: 15 amino acids. Per germline, CDR1 SNHLY and CDR2 FYNNEI. The V and J ends lost 5 bases and 7 bases respectively, with 17 bases between them. CDR3: CASSFLTGDREKLFF. The DNA of the CDR3 is TGTGCCAGCAGTTTTCTAACGGGGGATCGTGAAAAACTGTTTTTT.

V usage is TRBV4-1 and J usage is TRBJ2-5; 11 bases are a match to TRBD2. Unmatched junction bases numbered 18, after V lost 0 bases and J lost 3 bases. Looked up from germline, CDR1 is MGHRA and CDR2 is YSYEKL. CDR3 length: 21 residues. CDR3 nucleotides: TGCGCCAGCAGCCAAGAGGCTGGACGGTGGACTAGCGGGTTGGGAAAAGAGACCCAGTACTTC. Protein sequence: CASSQEAGRWTSGLGKETQYF.

The V call is TRBV6-5, the J call TRBJ1-4; no firm D call. Germline-derived CDR1 and CDR2 are MNHEY and SVGAGI. Trimming stripped 0 bases from V and 4 bases from J, with 6 bases between. This CDR3 comprises 14 residues. This CDR3 reads CASSYSEYNEKLFF. The CDR3 DNA reads as TGTGCCAGCAGTTACTCGGAGTATAATGAAAAACTGTTTTTT.

This chain joins TRBV11-2 and TRBJ1-4; D is ambiguous. In germline, CDR1 is SGHAT, CDR2 FQNNGV. Trimming took off 1 base at V and 4 bases at J, with 1 base between the two ends. The CDR3 has 12 residues. CDR3 residues: CASSLVNEKLFF. The CDR3 DNA sequence: TGTGCCAGCAGCTTAGTTAATGAAAAACTGTTTTTT.

The gene calls are TRBV19 and TRBJ1-1, with no clear D. V shed 3 bases and J shed 0 bases, with 8 bases lying between them. The CDR3 extends over 14 amino acids. CDR1 is LNHDA and CDR2 is SQIVND in the germline V gene (reference sequence). The CDR3 DNA is TGTGCCAGTAGTATTTCCAGTTTGAACACTGAAGCTTTCTTT. Translating gives CASSISSLNTEAFF.

The chain joins TRBV7-2 to TRBJ1-6; D remains ambiguous. The CDR3 loop spans 15 amino acids. V was clipped by 10 bases and J by 6 bases, with 19 bases between them. CDR1 SGHTA and CDR2 FQGNSA come from the germline V gene. For the CDR3, the DNA is TGTGCCATCTCCGAAGTGGGTGTGGGTAATTCACCCCTCCACTTT. Translated: CAISEVGVGNSPLHF.

This chain links TRBV12-5 with TRBJ2-5, with 8 bases that match TRBD1. The ends lost 6 bases at V and 1 base at J; junction bases unmatched: 4. The CDR3 covers 14 residues. Germline V CDR1 and CDR2: LGHNT, FRNRAP. The CDR3 DNA follows: TGTGCTAGTGGCCCCGGACAGGGCCAAGAGACCCAGTACTTC. Translating it yields CASGPGQGQETQYF. The full variable domain, its missing parts supplied by reference TRBV12-5 and TRBJ2-5, is DARVTQTPRHKVTEMGQEVTMRCQPILGHNTVFWYRQTMMQGLELLAYFRNRAPLDDSGMPKDRFSAEMPDATLATLKIQPSEPRDSAVYFCASGPGQGQETQYFGPGTRLLVL.

V is TRBV4-1 and J is TRBJ1-5, with TRBD1 matching over 8 bases. The CDR3 contains 18 residues. Trimming took 0 bases from V and 1 from J; bases not matched to a gene: 8. Germline V CDR1 and CDR2: MGHRA, YSYEKL. DNA for the CDR3: TGCGCCAGCAGCCAAGATGTCCAGGGGGCTTGGAGCAATCAGCCCCAGCATTTT. It yields the protein CASSQDVQGAWSNQPQHF.